This T cell receptor beta chain was identified during a study of sequential checkpoint blockade in melanoma. Treatment given: randomized to nivolumab then ipilimumab (arm A) or the reverse (arm B). TCRdb's copy holds only in-frame clones and misses some; the assay was immunoSEQ multiplex PCR. The sample carries some 11,000 clones, around two thirds recorded once. Germline CDR1 reads LNHDA; CDR2 reads SQIVND (reference sequence). The CDR3 sequence is 14 residues long. The V end was cut by 6 bases, the J end by 4 bases, with 15 bases between. The source is a human donor with melanoma. The source was CD8+ T cells sorted from blood (inferred from file names), collected from a patient given nivolumab and ipilimumab in sequence. The genes are TRBV19 and TRBJ1-2; possible D gene TRBD1, 5 bases. CDR3 region: CASSPDSASYGYTF. CDR3 nucleotides: TGTGCCAGTAGCCCCGACAGCGCGAGCTATGGCTACACCTTC. Full variable domain (rest looked up from reference TRBV19 and TRBJ1-2): DGGITQSPKYLFRKEGQNVTLSCEQNLNHDAMYWYRQDPGQGLRLIYYSQIVNDFQKGDIAEGYSVSREKKESFPLTVTSAQKNPTAFYLCASSPDSASYGYTFGSGTRLTVV.